Each of the 10 T cell receptor beta chains below was sequenced from the same sample in a study of early T cells in non-severe SARS-CoV-2 infection. Via MiXCR, TCRdb re-called the 5' RACE reads, giving one row per CDR3 protein. The sample yields more than 75,000 distinct CDR3 sequences, 13% seen once. What was sequenced was whole blood. These TCRs come from an adult who was a healthcare worker with PCR-confirmed SARS-CoV-2 infection or an uninfected control (not recorded which).

This sequence joins TRBV13 and TRBJ2-2, with D unresolved. Trimming stripped 4 bases from V and 4 bases from J, with 19 bases between. The CDR3 consists of 17 residues. Germline V gene sequence: CDR1 PRHDT, CDR2 FYEKMQ (reference sequence). CDR3 sequence: CASSSPSRAPGTGELFF. CDR3 nucleotide sequence: TGTGCCAGCAGCTCACCCTCCCGGGCCCCGGGCACCGGGGAGCTGTTTTTT.

A few counts support this clonotype. The rearrangement links TRBV7-9 to TRBJ2-7, with TRBD1 identical over 7 bases. J lost 0 bases, V lost 5 bases, and 7 bases had no gene match. The CDR3 extends over 15 amino acids. From germline, CDR1 is SEHNR and CDR2 FQNEAQ (reference sequence). This chain's CDR3 is CASSRYRGHSYEQYF. CDR3 sequence (DNA): TGTGCCAGCAGCCGTTACAGGGGCCACTCCTACGAGCAGTACTTC.

The rearrangement links TRBV20-1 to TRBJ1-1; no reliable D call. The germline gives CDR1 DFQATT, CDR2 SNEGSKA (reference sequence). This CDR3 spans 13 amino acids. V was clipped by 5 bases and J by 3 bases, with 13 bases between them. The CDR3 region has the DNA TGCAGTGCTCCAGTCCTACCGGACACTGAAGCTTTCTTT. Translation gives CSAPVLPDTEAFF.

This clonotype was counted a few times. This chain uses TRBV27 with TRBJ1-4; 9 positions match TRBD1. V was clipped by 5 bases and J by 8 bases; unmatched bases: 15. Per germline, CDR1 MNHEY and CDR2 SMNVEV (reference sequence). This CDR3 comprises 17 residues. CDR3 sequence (DNA): TGTGCCAGCAGTCCCTTAGGGGGGACAGGGATTTCCGAAAAACTGTTTTTT. This gives the protein CASSPLGGTGISEKLFF.

This clonotype was seen a handful of times. The chain uses TRBV3-1 and TRBJ1-2, with D tentatively TRBD1 (5 bases). V was shortened by 2 bases and J by 4 bases, with 8 bases between the two germline ends. CDR3 length: 13 amino acids. Germline V CDR1 and CDR2: LGHDT, YNNKEL (reference sequence). The CDR3 spells CASSQTGGYGYTF. The CDR3 DNA is TGTGCCAGCAGCCAAACCGGGGGCTATGGCTACACCTTC. Together with reference TRBV3-1 and TRBJ1-2, the CDR3 gives the full variable domain: DTAVSQTPKYLVTQMGNDKSIKCEQNLGHDTMYWYKQDSKKFLKIMFSYNNKELIINETVPNRFSPKSPDKAHLNLHINSLELGDSAVYFCASSQTGGYGYTFGSGTRLTVV.

This clonotype was counted only a few times. The chain uses TRBV27 and TRBJ1-1; D remains ambiguous. V lost 3 bases and J 1 base, leaving 12 bases between the germline ends. Per the germline V gene, CDR1 is MNHEY and CDR2 is SMNVEV (reference sequence). There are 15 residues in the CDR3. As DNA, the CDR3 is TGTGCCAGCAGTTTTGAAGGGCGAGGGAACACTGAAGCTTTCTTT. Its translation: CASSFEGRGNTEAFF.

This clonotype was counted many times. The chain joins TRBV5-5 to TRBJ1-3; a weak D match, TRBD1 (5 bases). Germline V gene data show CDR1 as SGHKS and CDR2 as YYEKEE (reference sequence). V shed 4 bases and J shed 0 bases, with 29 bases lying between them. This CDR3 is 21 amino acids long. CDR3 sequence reads: CASSGTAWQGTLTFSGNTIYF. The CDR3 DNA is TGTGCCAGCAGCGGTACGGCGTGGCAGGGCACGTTAACCTTCTCTGGAAACACCATATATTTT. Complete variable domain (other parts from reference TRBV5-5 and TRBJ1-3): DAGVTQSPTHLIKTRGQQVTLRCSPISGHKSVSWYQQVLGQGPQFIFQYYEKEERGRGNFPDRFSARQFPNYSSELNVNALLLGDSALYLCASSGTAWQGTLTFSGNTIYFGEGSWLTVV.

The chain combines TRBV20-1 with TRBJ2-3, with D perhaps given as TRBD1 or TRBD2 (7 bases each). Trimming left V 5 bases short and J 2 bases short, with 14 bases between. Per germline, CDR1 DFQATT and CDR2 SNEGSKA (reference sequence). The CDR3 is made up of 14 amino acids. CDR3: CSAWGGQNTDTQYF. CDR3 sequence (DNA): TGCAGTGCTTGGGGGGGACAGAACACAGATACGCAGTATTTT.

Many counts were recorded for this clonotype. The chain combines TRBV4-1 with TRBJ1-5; D gene ambiguous. V was cut by 2 bases and J by 2 bases, with 10 bases left in between. This CDR3 region has 15 residues. CDR1 is MGHRA, CDR2 YSYEKL, per germline. The CDR3 nucleotides are TGCGCCAGCAGCCAAAGAGCCCATGGCAATCAGCCCCAGCATTTT. Its protein product is CASSQRAHGNQPQHF.

The gene calls are TRBV5-5 and TRBJ1-1; D is ambiguous. CDR1 is SGHKS and CDR2 is YYEKEE in the germline V gene (reference sequence). This CDR3 has 13 residues. The ends were cut back, 0 bases at V and 6 bases at J, with 9 bases in the middle. The CDR3 DNA follows: TGTGCCAGCAGCTTGGAGGCGCGCGCTGAAGCTTTCTTT. Translating gives CASSLEARAEAFF.